This paragraph reports one TCR beta chain. Its specificity is not known. This sample was included in a study of regulatory T cells in long-lasting Graves disease. V was trimmed by 8 bases and J by 0 bases, leaving 8 bases between them. This CDR3 region has 12 residues. General study results and limits: Gene preferences differed: TRBV28, TRBJ1-2, TRBJ2-5 in persistent cases. Persistent patients shared more public clonotypes (about 2,700) than newly diagnosed patients (approximately 1,000).

Building the TCR beta libraries relied on iRepertoire HTBI primers, and CDR3 regions underwent Arm-PCR. One entry per CDR3 protein, called by TCRdb with MiXCR from the multiplex PCR reads. The profile covers 310,000 or so distinct CDR3 sequences, with roughly a fifth appearing a single time and roughly 27% taken by the ten largest. The sample's time point: persistent/refractory GD, antithyroid drugs over 5 years with positive TRAb. Preparation of the TCR library used RNA extracted from PBMCs. The sequenced sample was peripheral blood mononuclear cells (PBMCs), obtained when the disease was refractory, from a patient treated with antithyroid drugs. V is TRBV12-3 or TRBV12-4 and J is TRBJ2-7, with unresolved D. The receptor's source is a female donor with Graves disease. As DNA, the CDR3 is TGTGCCAGCGGCGGTGGCTCCTACGAGCAGTACTTC. It codes for CASGGGSYEQYF.